The 27 T cell receptor beta chains in this list originate from one sample, sequenced in a study of T-cell reconstitution after alpha-beta-depleted transplantation in children. Unique molecular identifiers were built into the TCRbeta library. One entry per CDR3 protein, called by TCRdb with MiXCR from the PCR reads. The sample has 480,000 or so distinct CDR3 sequences, about 10% seen once. The specimen was PBMCs, collected before TCRalphabeta/CD19-depleted stem cell transplant. The source of these receptors is a child younger than 10 with inherited bone marrow failure, due to receive a stem cell transplant.

This clonotype was counted ten times or more. The chain uses TRBV20-1 and TRBJ2-3; no reliable D call. The V and J ends lost 8 bases and 4 bases respectively, with 16 bases between them. The CDR3 length is 13 residues. Germline V lookup: CDR1 DFQATT, CDR2 SNEGSKA (reference sequence). The CDR3 loop reads CSYFHTKADTQYF. DNA of the CDR3: TGCAGTTACTTTCACACCAAGGCAGATACGCAGTATTTT.

This clonotype was observed at least ten times. V usage is TRBV20-1 and J usage is TRBJ1-2; D ambiguous. Germline lookup yields CDR1 DFQATT and CDR2 SNEGSKA (reference sequence). V lost 4 bases, J lost 8 bases, and 14 bases lay in between. The CDR3 is 12 amino acids. The CDR3 region is CSANWGLGGYTF. The CDR3 DNA follows: TGCAGTGCTAATTGGGGTCTGGGGGGCTACACCTTC.

This clonotype has only a few counts. The chain links TRBV12-3 or TRBV12-4 to TRBJ1-2; the D gene is possibly TRBD1 (5 bases). The CDR3 runs to 18 residues. V was pared by 4 bases and J by 4 bases, with 25 bases between. CDR3 sequence reads: CASSSTVLRAQRGYGYTF. DNA for the CDR3: TGTGCCAGCAGTTCGACCGTCCTCCGGGCCCAGAGGGGCTATGGCTACACCTTC.

Ten or more counts support this clonotype. The V call is TRBV6-2 or TRBV6-3, the J call TRBJ2-2; 7 positions agree with TRBD2. This CDR3 region has 13 residues. V was pared by 9 bases and J by 5 bases, with 6 bases of the junction left unmatched. Germline V CDR1 and CDR2: MNHEY, SVGEGT. CDR3 sequence reads: CASGLVGTGELFF. The CDR3 DNA sequence: TGTGCCAGTGGACTAGTCGGGACCGGGGAGCTGTTTTTT.

The table lists this clonotype with a few counts. The chain links TRBV28 to TRBJ2-1, with D possibly matching TRBD2 (6 bases). Looked up from germline, CDR1 is MDHEN and CDR2 is SYDVKM. This CDR3 contains 13 residues. Trimming stripped 5 bases from V and 10 bases from J, with 15 bases between. The CDR3 sequence: CASSRDSPREQFF. The CDR3 region has the DNA TGTGCCAGCAGTCGGGACTCCCCCCGCGAGCAGTTCTTC. The variable domain in full, completed from reference TRBV28 and TRBJ2-1, reads DVKVTQSSRYLVKRTGEKVFLECVQDMDHENMFWYRQDPGLGLRLIYFSYDVKMKEKGDIPEGYSVSREKKERFSLILESASTNQTSMYLCASSRDSPREQFFGPGTRLTVL.

This clonotype was seen repeatedly, ten times or more. The V and J genes are TRBV12-3 or TRBV12-4 and TRBJ2-6; D gene ambiguous. The CDR3 runs 15 residues. V was pared by 6 bases and J by 0 bases, with 9 bases between. CDR3: CASSTWSSGANVLTF. In DNA form, the CDR3 reads TGTGCCAGCAGCACCTGGAGCTCTGGGGCCAACGTCCTGACTTTC.

This clonotype was counted at least ten times. Here the CDR3 DNA reads TGTGCCAGCAGTCCGGACGAGCCGGGGTTTAGCACAGATACGCAGTATTTT. Amino acids: CASSPDEPGFSTDTQYF. J is TRBJ2-3 and V is TRBV12-3 or TRBV12-4; a weak D match, TRBD2 (5 bases). V was pared by 5 bases and J by 0 bases, with 18 bases between. This CDR3 region has 17 residues.

This clonotype was counted between two and nine times. The V gene is TRBV12-3 or TRBV12-4, the J gene TRBJ2-6; D not certain. Trimming pared 3 bases from V and 1 base from J, leaving 7 bases between. This CDR3 contains 15 residues. The CDR3 bases are TGTGCCAGCAGTTTCAGGATTTCTGGGGCCAACGTCCTGACTTTC. This translates into CASSFRISGANVLTF.

This clonotype was picked up many times. This sequence joins TRBV4-1 and TRBJ2-7, with 10 bases lining up with TRBD2. The V gene's germline CDR1 is MGHRA and CDR2 YSYEKL. The V segment lost 3 bases and the J segment 0 bases; nucleotides outside the gene matches: 8. The CDR3 covers 17 residues. CDR3 loop: CASSHYGTSVDSYEQYF. CDR3 sequence (DNA): TGCGCCAGCAGCCATTACGGGACTAGCGTAGACTCCTACGAGCAGTACTTC.

This clonotype was seen a few times. CDR3 bases: TGTGCCAGCCACCTTGGGACAGCGATTAGTGCAACTAATGAAAAACTGTTTTTT. Translated: CASHLGTAISATNEKLFF. The chain joins TRBV2 to TRBJ1-4, with 7 bases fitting TRBD1. V lost 8 bases and J lost 0; bases outside the gene matches: 15. The germline V gene has CDR1 SNHLY and CDR2 FYNNEI. This CDR3 region has 18 residues.

This clonotype was found many times. This chain uses TRBV27 with TRBJ2-7; the D is unclear. This CDR3 is 13 amino acids long. V dropped 3 bases and J dropped 6 bases, with 12 bases sitting between them. Germline V lookup: CDR1 MNHEY, CDR2 SMNVEV (reference sequence). The CDR3 sequence is CASSFLGWGEQYF. The CDR3 region has the DNA TGTGCCAGCAGTTTCTTAGGGTGGGGCGAGCAGTACTTC.

The chain combines TRBV11-2 with TRBJ2-5; TRBD2 agrees at 11 bases. The CDR3 runs to 18 residues. The germline CDR1 and CDR2 sequences are SGHAT and FQNNGV. The J segment lost 5 bases and the V segment lost 3 bases, leaving 14 bases of the junction unmatched. This CDR3 reads CASSFPRRDSGREETQYF. The CDR3 region has the DNA TGTGCCAGCAGCTTTCCCCGCCGGGATAGCGGGAGGGAGGAGACCCAGTACTTC.

This clonotype appeared a few times. This chain joins TRBV18 and TRBJ2-7; possibly TRBD1 for D (5 bases). The V gene lost 5 bases and the J gene lost 2 bases, with 19 bases spanning the gap. Germline V gene data show CDR1 as KGHSH and CDR2 as LQKENI. This CDR3 has 16 residues. In DNA form, the CDR3 reads TGTGCCAGCTCAGTATGGCAGGCACAGGCCACCTACGAGCAGTACTTC. It yields the protein CASSVWQAQATYEQYF. The full variable domain, with the rest looked up from reference TRBV18 and TRBJ2-7, is NAGVMQNPRHLVRRRGQEARLRCSPMKGHSHVYWYRQLPEEGLKFMVYLQKENIIDESGMPKERFSAEFPKEGPSILRIQQVVRGDSAAYFCASSVWQAQATYEQYFGPGTRLTVT.

The table lists this clonotype with a few counts. The V and J genes are TRBV9 and TRBJ2-7; 9 nucleotides agree with TRBD2. Germline-derived CDR1 and CDR2 are SGDLS and YYNGEE. The CDR3 loop spans 16 amino acids. Trimming at V came to 0 bases and at J to 6 bases, leaving 10 bases not matched to a gene. CDR3 amino acids: CASSVDPAGGGFEQYF. DNA for the CDR3: TGTGCCAGCAGCGTAGACCCAGCGGGAGGAGGATTCGAGCAGTACTTC.

At least ten counts were recorded for this clonotype. The V and J genes are TRBV3-1 and TRBJ2-7, with 10 bases that match TRBD2. The germline V gene encodes CDR1 LGHDT and CDR2 YNNKEL (reference sequence). J gave up 1 base and V 4 bases, and 7 bases lay outside the gene matches. This CDR3 spans 16 amino acids. This CDR3 is CASSLRPSGGSYEQYF. The CDR3 bases are TGTGCCAGCAGCCTCCGACCTAGCGGGGGATCCTACGAGCAGTACTTC.

This clonotype came up many times. This chain links TRBV10-3 with TRBJ2-4; weak D call: TRBD2 (5 bases). Germline V gene sequence: CDR1 ENHRY, CDR2 SYGVKD. This CDR3 spans 15 amino acids. V was pared by 3 bases and J by 0 bases, with 9 bases between. CDR3 DNA: TGTGCCATCAGTGATATCGGGGTAGCCAAAAACATTCAGTACTTC. Translating it yields CAISDIGVAKNIQYF.

The chain joins TRBV20-1 to TRBJ2-1; perhaps TRBD1 as D (5 bases). Trimming left V 2 bases short and J 6 bases short, with 11 bases between. The CDR3 is 13 amino acids. In germline, CDR1 is DFQATT, CDR2 SNEGSKA (reference sequence). CDR3 loop: CSARNTGANEQFF. The CDR3 nucleotides read TGCAGTGCTAGAAATACTGGGGCCAATGAGCAGTTCTTC.

Ten or more counts support this clonotype. V is TRBV6-4 and J is TRBJ2-1; tentative D call: TRBD2 (5 bases). The CDR3 consists of 15 residues. Between the trimmed V and J ends, which lost 0 bases and 5 bases, there was a span of 11 bases. Germline V gives CDR1 MRHNA, CDR2 SNTAGT. CDR3 DNA: TGTGCCAGCAGTGACTCGAAAGGCGGGCACAATGAGCAGTTCTTC. Translated: CASSDSKGGHNEQFF.

This clonotype was recorded at least ten times. The chain carries TRBV7-9 and TRBJ1-5, with D possibly matching TRBD1 (5 bases). The CDR3 has 14 amino acids. Trimming pared 1 base from V and 4 bases from J, leaving 8 bases between. Looked up from germline, CDR1 is SEHNR and CDR2 is FQNEAQ (reference sequence). The CDR3 nucleotides read TGTGCCAGCAGCTTAGGAGGACAAAATCAGCCCCAGCATTTT. This sequence encodes CASSLGGQNQPQHF. Combining the CDR3 with reference TRBV7-9 and TRBJ1-5 gives the whole variable domain DTGVSQNPRHKITKRGQNVTFRCDPISEHNRLYWYRQTLGQGPEFLTYFQNEAQLEKSRLLSDRFSAERPKGSFSTLEIQRTEQGDSAMYLCASSLGGQNQPQHFGDGTRLSIL.

This clonotype was seen many times. The chain carries TRBV20-1 and TRBJ1-2; possibly TRBD1 for D (5 bases). From germline, CDR1 is DFQATT and CDR2 SNEGSKA (reference sequence). Trimming cost V 2 bases and J 10 bases, with 20 bases left between them. The length of the CDR3 is 14 residues. CDR3 residues: CSARPTKERGAYTF. The CDR3 DNA follows: TGCAGTGCTAGACCAACTAAAGAGAGGGGTGCCTACACCTTC.

The chain uses TRBV4-1 and TRBJ2-1; 9 bases are a match to TRBD2. In germline, CDR1 is MGHRA, CDR2 YSYEKL. The CDR3 covers 21 residues. The V and J ends lost 0 bases and 2 bases, in that order; junction bases with no gene match: 17. CDR3 in DNA: TGCGCCAGCAGCCAAGACCGTCGCGGGAGGGCCTACTTTGGGGCCTACAATGAGCAGTTCTTC. It codes for CASSQDRRGRAYFGAYNEQFF.

This clonotype was seen ten or more times. The rearrangement links TRBV6-5 to TRBJ2-5; D uncertain. Per germline, CDR1 MNHEY and CDR2 SVGAGI. This CDR3 contains 13 residues. V lost 1 base and J lost 4, with 7 bases in between. This CDR3 is CASSYFFGETQYF. The CDR3 DNA follows: TGTGCCAGCAGTTACTTTTTCGGAGAGACCCAGTACTTC.

This clonotype has ten or more counts. The chain joins TRBV7-8 to TRBJ1-1; TRBD1 might be the D (5 bases). CDR3 length equals 15 residues. V was clipped by 5 bases and J by 0 bases, with 13 bases between them. CDR1 and CDR2 from the germline V gene are SGHVS and FQNEAQ. The CDR3 bases are TGTGCCAGCAGCCTGGGGCGGTTTATGAACACTGAAGCTTTCTTT. Translation: CASSLGRFMNTEAFF.

As regards this clonotype: Given a much more abundant clone one base away, this may be a read error. The chain joins TRBV5-1 to TRBJ2-7; D possibly corresponds to TRBD2 (6 bases). The CDR3 consists of 15 residues. CDR1 and CDR2 from the germline V gene are SGHRS and YFSETQ. CDR3 sequence reads: CASGLVQGGSYEQYF. The CDR3 DNA reads as TGCGCCAGCGGCTTGGTGCAGGGAGGCTCCTACGAGCAGTACTTC.

This clonotype was seen more than once but under ten times. This chain joins TRBV6-1 and TRBJ1-1; no clear D gene. The CDR3 covers 13 residues. Germline V gene sequence: CDR1 MNHNS, CDR2 SASEGT. The V and J ends lost 7 bases and 7 bases respectively, with 16 bases between them. CDR3 sequence reads: CASTPGEVGEAFF. The CDR3 DNA sequence: TGTGCCAGCACCCCCGGGGAAGTTGGTGAAGCTTTCTTT.

This clonotype showed up many times. The chain recombines TRBV20-1 with TRBJ2-2, with 9 bases identical to TRBD2. The V gene end was trimmed by 2 bases and the J gene end by 7 bases; junction bases not matched to a gene: 8. Germline-derived CDR1 and CDR2 are DFQATT and SNEGSKA (reference sequence). The CDR3 runs 15 residues. In DNA form, the CDR3 reads TGCAGTGCTAGAAGGGGACTAGCAGGGGGCGGGGAGCTGTTTTTT. The encoded protein is CSARRGLAGGGELFF.

Concerning this clonotype: With a much larger clone just one base away, this may be a read error. The CDR3 here is CASSRDPTETQYF. The CDR3 DNA follows: TGTGCCAGCAGCAGAGACCCGACGGAGACCCAGTACTTC. This sequence joins TRBV15 and TRBJ2-5, with D unresolved. Germline-derived CDR1 and CDR2 are LNHNV and YYDKDF (reference sequence). The CDR3 has 13 amino acids.